This T cell receptor (beta chain) was captured in a study of PD-L1 blockade in urothelial cancer. The wider study: From 0 to 3 prior chemotherapy regimens had been given to the patients.

The germline V gene encodes CDR1 SGHAT and CDR2 FQNNGV. The CDR3 is 15 amino acids. The ends were cut back, 5 bases at V and 0 bases at J, with 13 bases in the middle. Into every PCR, synthetic TCR analog templates were spiked. TCRdb's copy holds only in-frame clones and misses some; the assay was immunoSEQ multiplex PCR. The table has 85,000 to 100,000 clones, around 87% seen once; the top ten hold about 2%. Time point of the sample: pretreatment peripheral blood. The sample in question was PBMCs, obtained around atezolizumab (anti-PD-L1) treatment. The receptor was isolated from a man aged 55 to 70 with urothelial cancer. This chain connects TRBV11-2 to TRBJ1-2; D is undetermined. CDR3 bases: TGTGCCAGCAGCGAGCAATCGTTTGCTAACTATGGCTACACCTTC. It yields the protein CASSEQSFANYGYTF. The variable domain in full, with the rest retrieved from reference TRBV11-2 and TRBJ1-2, is EAGVAQSPRYKIIEKRQSVAFWCNPISGHATLYWYQQILGQGPKLLIQFQNNGVVDDSQLPKDRFSAERLKGVDSTLKIQPAKLEDSAVYLCASSEQSFANYGYTFGSGTRLTVV.